This T cell receptor beta chain originates from a study of T cell responses to AZD1222 COVID-19 vaccine. The study's findings and limits: AZD1222 recipients seropositive at baseline numbered only six.

Produced via immunoSEQ multiplex PCR; TCRdb's table is partial and in-frame only. Among some 95,000 clones listed, roughly 91% were seen once. On this clone: Its antigen is still unknown.

Trimming removed 6 bases from V and 6 bases from J, with 20 bases in between. Germline values: CDR1 MNHEY, CDR2 SVGEGT. This CDR3 has 16 amino acids. The source of this sequence is an adult in good health. Sample: peripheral blood, taken on day 0 of MenACWY control vaccination. This chain joins TRBV6-2 or TRBV6-3 and TRBJ1-4; TRBD1 might be the D (6 bases). The CDR3 nucleotides read TGTGCCAGCAGCCCCGGGGCGTACCACAGGGATGAAAAACTGTTTTTT. Translating gives CASSPGAYHRDEKLFF.